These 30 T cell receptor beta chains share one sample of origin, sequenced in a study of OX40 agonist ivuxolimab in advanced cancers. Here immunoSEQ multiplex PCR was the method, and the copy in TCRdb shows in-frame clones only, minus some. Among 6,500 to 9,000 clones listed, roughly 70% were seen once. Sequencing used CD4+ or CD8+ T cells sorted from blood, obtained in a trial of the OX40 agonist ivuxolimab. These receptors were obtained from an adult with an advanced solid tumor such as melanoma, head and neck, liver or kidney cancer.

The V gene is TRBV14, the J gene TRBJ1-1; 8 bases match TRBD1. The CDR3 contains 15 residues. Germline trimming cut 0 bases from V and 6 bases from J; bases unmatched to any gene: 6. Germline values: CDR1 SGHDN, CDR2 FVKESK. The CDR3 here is CASSQEVSGGSEAFF. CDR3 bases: TGTGCCAGCAGCCAAGAAGTGTCAGGGGGCTCTGAAGCTTTCTTT.

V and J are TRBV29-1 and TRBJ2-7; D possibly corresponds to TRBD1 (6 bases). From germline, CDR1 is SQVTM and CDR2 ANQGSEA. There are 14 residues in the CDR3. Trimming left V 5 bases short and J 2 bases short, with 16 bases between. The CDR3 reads CSVYVTGAAYEQYF. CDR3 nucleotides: TGCAGCGTTTACGTGACAGGTGCAGCCTACGAGCAGTACTTC.

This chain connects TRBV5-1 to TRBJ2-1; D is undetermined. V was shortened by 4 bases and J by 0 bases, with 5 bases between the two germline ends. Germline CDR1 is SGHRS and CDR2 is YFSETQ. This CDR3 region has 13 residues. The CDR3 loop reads CASSPSSYNEQFF. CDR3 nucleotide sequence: TGCGCCAGCAGCCCTAGCTCCTACAATGAGCAGTTCTTC. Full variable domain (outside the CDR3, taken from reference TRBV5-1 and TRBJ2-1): KAGVTQTPRYLIKTRGQQVTLSCSPISGHRSVSWYQQTPGQGLQFLFEYFSETQRNKGNFPGRFSGRQFSNSRSEMNVSTLELGDSALYLCASSPSSYNEQFFGPGTRLTVL.

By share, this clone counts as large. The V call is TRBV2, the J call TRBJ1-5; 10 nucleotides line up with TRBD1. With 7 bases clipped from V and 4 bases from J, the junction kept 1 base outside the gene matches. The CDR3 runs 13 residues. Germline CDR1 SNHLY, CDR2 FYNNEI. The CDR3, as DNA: TGTGCCAGCATGGGACAGGGGAATCAGCCCCAGCATTTT. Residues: CASMGQGNQPQHF.

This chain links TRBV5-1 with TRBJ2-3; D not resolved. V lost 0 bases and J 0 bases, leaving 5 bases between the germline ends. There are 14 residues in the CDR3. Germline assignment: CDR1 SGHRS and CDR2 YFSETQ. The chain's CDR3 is CASSLEGSTDTQYF. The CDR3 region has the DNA TGCGCCAGCAGCTTGGAAGGTAGCACAGATACGCAGTATTTT. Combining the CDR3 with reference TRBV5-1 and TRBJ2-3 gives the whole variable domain KAGVTQTPRYLIKTRGQQVTLSCSPISGHRSVSWYQQTPGQGLQFLFEYFSETQRNKGNFPGRFSGRQFSNSRSEMNVSTLELGDSALYLCASSLEGSTDTQYFGPGTRLTVL.

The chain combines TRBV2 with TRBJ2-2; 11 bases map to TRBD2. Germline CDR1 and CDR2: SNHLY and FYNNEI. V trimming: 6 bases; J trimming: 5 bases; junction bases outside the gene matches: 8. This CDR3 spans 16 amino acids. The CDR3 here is CASRVSGGAWTGELFF. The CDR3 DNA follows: TGTGCCAGCAGAGTTAGCGGGGGGGCGTGGACCGGGGAGCTGTTTTTT.

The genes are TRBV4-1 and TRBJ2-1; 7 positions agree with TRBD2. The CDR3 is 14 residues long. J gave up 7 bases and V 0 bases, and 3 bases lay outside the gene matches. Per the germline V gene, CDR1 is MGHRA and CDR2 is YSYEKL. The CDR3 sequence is CASSQDSGGNEQFF. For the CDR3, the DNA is TGCGCCAGCAGCCAAGACTCGGGAGGAAATGAGCAGTTCTTC.

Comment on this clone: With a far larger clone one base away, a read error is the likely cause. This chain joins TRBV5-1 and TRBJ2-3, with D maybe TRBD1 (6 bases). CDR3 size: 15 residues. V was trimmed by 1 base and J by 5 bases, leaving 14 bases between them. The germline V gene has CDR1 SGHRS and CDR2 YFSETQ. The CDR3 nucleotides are TGCGCCAGCAGCTTGACAGGGATGAGGGGAGATACGCAGTATTTT. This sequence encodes CASSLTGMRGDTQYF.

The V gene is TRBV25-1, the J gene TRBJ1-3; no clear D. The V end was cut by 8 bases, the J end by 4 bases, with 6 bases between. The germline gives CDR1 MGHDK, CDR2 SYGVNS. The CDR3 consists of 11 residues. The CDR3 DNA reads TGTGCCAGCTCCGGGGGAAACACCATATATTTT. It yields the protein CASSGGNTIYF.

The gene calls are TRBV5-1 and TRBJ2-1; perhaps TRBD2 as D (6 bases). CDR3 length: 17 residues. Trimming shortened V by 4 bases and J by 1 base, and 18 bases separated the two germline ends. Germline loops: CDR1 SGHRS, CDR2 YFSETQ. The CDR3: CASSLRTGTPSYNEQFF. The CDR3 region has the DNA TGCGCCAGCAGCCTAAGAACCGGGACTCCGTCCTACAATGAGCAGTTCTTC.

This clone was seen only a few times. The DNA of the CDR3 is TGTGCCAGCAGCCCCGGGACAGGGGCCTACGAGCAGTACTTC. This encodes CASSPGTGAYEQYF. The rearrangement uses TRBV9 and TRBJ2-7; 10 bases match TRBD1. The CDR3 spans 14 residues. V was pared by 4 bases and J by 2 bases, with 3 bases of the junction left unmatched. Looked up from germline, CDR1 is SGDLS and CDR2 is YYNGEE.

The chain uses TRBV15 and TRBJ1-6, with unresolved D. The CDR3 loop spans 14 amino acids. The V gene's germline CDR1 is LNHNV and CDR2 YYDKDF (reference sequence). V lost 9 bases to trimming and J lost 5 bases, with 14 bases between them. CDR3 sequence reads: CATGEGGDNSPLHF. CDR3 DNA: TGTGCCACTGGAGAGGGCGGTGATAATTCACCCCTCCACTTT.

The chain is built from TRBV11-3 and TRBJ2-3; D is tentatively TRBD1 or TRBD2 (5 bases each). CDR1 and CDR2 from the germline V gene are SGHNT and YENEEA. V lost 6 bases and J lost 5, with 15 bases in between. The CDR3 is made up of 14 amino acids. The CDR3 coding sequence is TGTGCCAGCAGAGTCGGGACGGATAAAGATACGCAGTATTTT. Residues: CASRVGTDKDTQYF.

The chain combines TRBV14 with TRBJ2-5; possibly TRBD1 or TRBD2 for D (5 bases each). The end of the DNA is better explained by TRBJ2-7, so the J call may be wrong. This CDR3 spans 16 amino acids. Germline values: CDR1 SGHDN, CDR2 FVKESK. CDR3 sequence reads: CASSPDSWRGAYEQYF. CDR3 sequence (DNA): TGTGCCAGCAGCCCGGACTCGTGGAGAGGGGCCTACGAGCAGTACTTC.

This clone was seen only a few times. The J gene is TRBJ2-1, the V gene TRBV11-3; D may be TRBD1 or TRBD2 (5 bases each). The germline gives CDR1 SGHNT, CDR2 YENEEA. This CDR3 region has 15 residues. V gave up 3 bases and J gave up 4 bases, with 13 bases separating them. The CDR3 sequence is CASSFLGESYNEQFF. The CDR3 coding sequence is TGTGCCAGCAGCTTCCTAGGGGAGAGTTACAATGAGCAGTTCTTC.

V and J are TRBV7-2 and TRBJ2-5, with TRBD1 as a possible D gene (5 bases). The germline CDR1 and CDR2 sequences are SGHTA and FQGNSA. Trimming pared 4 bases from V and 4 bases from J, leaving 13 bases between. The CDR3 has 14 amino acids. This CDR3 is CASSWGTGVETQYF. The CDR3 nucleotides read TGTGCCAGCAGCTGGGGAACAGGTGTAGAGACCCAGTACTTC.

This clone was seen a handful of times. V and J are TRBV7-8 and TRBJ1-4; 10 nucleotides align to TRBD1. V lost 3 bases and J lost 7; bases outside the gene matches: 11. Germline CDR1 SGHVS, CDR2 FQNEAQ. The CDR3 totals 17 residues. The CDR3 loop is CASSFSRDRGRGEKLFF. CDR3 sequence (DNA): TGTGCCAGCAGCTTTTCCCGGGACAGGGGAAGAGGTGAAAAACTGTTTTTT.

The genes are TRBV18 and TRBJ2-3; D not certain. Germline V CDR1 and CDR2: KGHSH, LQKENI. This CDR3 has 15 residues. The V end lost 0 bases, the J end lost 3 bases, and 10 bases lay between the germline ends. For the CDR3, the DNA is TGTGCCAGCTCACCACCGGAACGACCAACAGATACGCAGTATTTT. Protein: CASSPPERPTDTQYF. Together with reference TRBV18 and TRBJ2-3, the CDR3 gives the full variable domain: NAGVMQNPRHLVRRRGQEARLRCSPMKGHSHVYWYRQLPEEGLKFMVYLQKENIIDESGMPKERFSAEFPKEGPSILRIQQVVRGDSAAYFCASSPPERPTDTQYFGPGTRLTVL.

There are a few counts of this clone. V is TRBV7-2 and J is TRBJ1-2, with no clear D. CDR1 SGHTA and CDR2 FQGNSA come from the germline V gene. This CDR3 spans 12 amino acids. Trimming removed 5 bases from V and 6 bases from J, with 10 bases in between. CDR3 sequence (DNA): TGTGCCAGCAGCCCACGTAGCGATGGCTACACCTTC. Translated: CASSPRSDGYTF. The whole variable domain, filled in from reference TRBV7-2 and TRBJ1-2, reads GAGVSQSPSNKVTEKGKDVELRCDPISGHTALYWYRQSLGQGLEFLIYFQGNSAPDKSGLPSDRFSAERTGGSVSTLTIQRTQQEDSAVYLCASSPRSDGYTFGSGTRLTVV.

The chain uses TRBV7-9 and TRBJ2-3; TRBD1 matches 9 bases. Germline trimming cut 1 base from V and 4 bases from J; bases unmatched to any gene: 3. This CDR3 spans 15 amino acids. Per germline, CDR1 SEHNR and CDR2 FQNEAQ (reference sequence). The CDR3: CASSLGTGEADTQYF. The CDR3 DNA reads TGTGCCAGCAGCTTAGGGACAGGGGAGGCAGATACGCAGTATTTT.

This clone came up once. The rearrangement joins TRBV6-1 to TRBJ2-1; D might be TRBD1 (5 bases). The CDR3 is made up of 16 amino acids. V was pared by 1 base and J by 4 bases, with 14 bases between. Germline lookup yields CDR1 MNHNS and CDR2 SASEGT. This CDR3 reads CASSEGAGRRYNEQFF. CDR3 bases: TGTGCCAGCAGTGAAGGAGCAGGGCGCCGGTACAATGAGCAGTTCTTC.

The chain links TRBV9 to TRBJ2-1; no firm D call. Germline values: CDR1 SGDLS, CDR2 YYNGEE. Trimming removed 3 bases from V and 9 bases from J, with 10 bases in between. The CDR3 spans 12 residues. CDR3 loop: CASSASRGEQFF. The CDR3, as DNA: TGTGCCAGCAGCGCGTCTAGAGGTGAGCAGTTCTTC.

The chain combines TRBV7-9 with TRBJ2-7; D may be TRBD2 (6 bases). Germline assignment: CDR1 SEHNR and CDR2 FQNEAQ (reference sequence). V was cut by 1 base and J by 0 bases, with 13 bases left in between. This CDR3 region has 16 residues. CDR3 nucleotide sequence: TGTGCCAGCAGCTTAGGGGTGGGAGGCGTCTCCTACGAGCAGTACTTC. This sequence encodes CASSLGVGGVSYEQYF.

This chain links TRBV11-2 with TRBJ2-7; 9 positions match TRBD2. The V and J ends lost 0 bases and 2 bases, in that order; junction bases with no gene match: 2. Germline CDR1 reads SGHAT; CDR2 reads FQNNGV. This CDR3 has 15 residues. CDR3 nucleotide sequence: TGTGCCAGCAGCTTAGAGACTAGCGGAGCCTACGAGCAGTACTTC. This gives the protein CASSLETSGAYEQYF.

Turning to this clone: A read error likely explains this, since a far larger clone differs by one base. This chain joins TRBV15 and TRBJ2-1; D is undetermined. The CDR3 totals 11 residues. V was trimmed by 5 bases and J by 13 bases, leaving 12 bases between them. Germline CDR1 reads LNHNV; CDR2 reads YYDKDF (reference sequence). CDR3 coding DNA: TGTGCCACCAGCGGTGGGGTCGTTCAGTTCTTC. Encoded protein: CATSGGVVQFF.

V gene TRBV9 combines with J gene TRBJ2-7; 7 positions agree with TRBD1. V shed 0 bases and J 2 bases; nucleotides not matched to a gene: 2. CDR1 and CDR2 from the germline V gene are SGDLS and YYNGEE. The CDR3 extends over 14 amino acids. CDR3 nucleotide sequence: TGTGCCAGCAGCGTAGGGGACAGTCCCTACGAGCAGTACTTC. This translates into CASSVGDSPYEQYF.

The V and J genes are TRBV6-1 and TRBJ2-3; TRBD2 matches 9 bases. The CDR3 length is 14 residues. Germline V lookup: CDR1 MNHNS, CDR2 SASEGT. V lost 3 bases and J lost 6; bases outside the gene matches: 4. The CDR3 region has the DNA TGTGCCAGCAGTGATTCTAGCGGGGTGGATACGCAGTATTTT. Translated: CASSDSSGVDTQYF.

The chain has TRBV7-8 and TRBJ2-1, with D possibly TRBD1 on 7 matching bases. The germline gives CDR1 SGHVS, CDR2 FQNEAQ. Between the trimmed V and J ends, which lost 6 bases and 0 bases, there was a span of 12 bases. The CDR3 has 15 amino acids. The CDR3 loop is CASSRGTASYNEQFF. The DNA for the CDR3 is TGTGCCAGCAGTCGGGGGACAGCCTCCTACAATGAGCAGTTCTTC.

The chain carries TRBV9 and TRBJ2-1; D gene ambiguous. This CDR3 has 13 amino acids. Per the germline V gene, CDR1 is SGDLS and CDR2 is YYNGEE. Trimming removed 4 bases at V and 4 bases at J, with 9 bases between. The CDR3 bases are TGTGCCAGCAGCCCCGGCCGTTACAATGAGCAGTTCTTC. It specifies CASSPGRYNEQFF.

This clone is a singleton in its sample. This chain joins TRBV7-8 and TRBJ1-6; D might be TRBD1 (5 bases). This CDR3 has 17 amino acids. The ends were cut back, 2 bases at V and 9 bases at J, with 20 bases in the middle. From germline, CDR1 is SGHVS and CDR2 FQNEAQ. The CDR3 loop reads CASSLSSGWGDSSPLHF. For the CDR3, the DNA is TGTGCCAGCAGCTTAAGTTCGGGTTGGGGCGATAGTTCACCCCTCCACTTT. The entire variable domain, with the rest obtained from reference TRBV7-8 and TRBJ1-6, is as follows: GAGVSQSPRYKVAKRGQDVALRCDPISGHVSLFWYQQALGQGPEFLTYFQNEAQLDKSGLPSDRFFAERPEGSVSTLKIQRTQQEDSAVYLCASSLSSGWGDSSPLHFGNGTRLTVT.